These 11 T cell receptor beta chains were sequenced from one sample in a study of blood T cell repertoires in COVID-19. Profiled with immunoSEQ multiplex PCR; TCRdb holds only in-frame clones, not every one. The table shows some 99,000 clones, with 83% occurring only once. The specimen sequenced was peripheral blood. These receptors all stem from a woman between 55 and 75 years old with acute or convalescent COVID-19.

The CDR3 DNA reads as TGTGCCAGCAGTCGCGAAAGCACAGATACGCAGTATTTT. Protein sequence: CASSRESTDTQYF. The chain links TRBV12-3 or TRBV12-4 to TRBJ2-3; D is unresolved. Deletions cut 5 bases from V and 0 bases from J, with 6 bases between. The CDR3 runs to 13 residues.

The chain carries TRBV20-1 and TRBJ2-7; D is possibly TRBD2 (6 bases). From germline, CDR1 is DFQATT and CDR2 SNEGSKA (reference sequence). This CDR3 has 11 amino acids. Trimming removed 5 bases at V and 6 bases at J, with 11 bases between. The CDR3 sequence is CSAAGLPEQYF. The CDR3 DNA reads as TGCAGTGCTGCAGGACTACCCGAGCAGTACTTC.

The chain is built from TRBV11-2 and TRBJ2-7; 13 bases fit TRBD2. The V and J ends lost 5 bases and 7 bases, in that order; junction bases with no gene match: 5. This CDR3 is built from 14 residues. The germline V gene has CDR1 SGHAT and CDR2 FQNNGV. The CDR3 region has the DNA TGTGCCAGCAGCCCCGGACTAGCGGGAGAGGAGCAGTACTTC. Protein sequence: CASSPGLAGEEQYF.

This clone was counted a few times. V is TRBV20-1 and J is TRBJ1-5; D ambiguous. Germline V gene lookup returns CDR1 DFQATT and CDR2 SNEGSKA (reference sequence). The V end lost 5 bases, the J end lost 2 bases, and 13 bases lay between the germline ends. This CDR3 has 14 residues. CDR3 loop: CSAGERFGNQPQHF. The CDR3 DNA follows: TGCAGTGCTGGTGAGAGGTTCGGCAATCAGCCCCAGCATTTT.

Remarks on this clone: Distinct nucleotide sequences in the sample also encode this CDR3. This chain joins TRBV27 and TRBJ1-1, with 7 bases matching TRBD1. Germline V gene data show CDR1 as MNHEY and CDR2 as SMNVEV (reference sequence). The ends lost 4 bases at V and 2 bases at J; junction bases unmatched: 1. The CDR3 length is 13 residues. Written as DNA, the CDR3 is TGTGCCAGCAGTTACAGGGGTAACACTGAAGCTTTCTTT. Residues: CASSYRGNTEAFF.

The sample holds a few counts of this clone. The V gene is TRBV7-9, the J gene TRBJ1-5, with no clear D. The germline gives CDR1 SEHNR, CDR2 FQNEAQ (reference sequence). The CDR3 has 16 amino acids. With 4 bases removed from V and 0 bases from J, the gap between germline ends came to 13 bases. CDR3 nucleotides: TGTGCCAGCAGCTGTCCGGAGGGTCGTAGCAATCAGCCCCAGCATTTT. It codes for CASSCPEGRSNQPQHF. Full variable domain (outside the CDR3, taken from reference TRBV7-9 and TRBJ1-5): DTGVSQNPRHKITKRGQNVTFRCDPISEHNRLYWYRQTLGQGPEFLTYFQNEAQLEKSRLLSDRFSAERPKGSFSTLEIQRTEQGDSAMYLCASSCPEGRSNQPQHFGDGTRLSIL.

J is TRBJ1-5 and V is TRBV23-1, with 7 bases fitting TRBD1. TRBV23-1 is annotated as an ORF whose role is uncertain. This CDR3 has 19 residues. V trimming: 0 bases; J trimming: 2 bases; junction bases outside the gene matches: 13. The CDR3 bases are TGCGCCAGCAGTCAATCTCACCTAGGGGGCTGGGAGCGCAATCAGCCCCAGCATTTT. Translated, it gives CASSQSHLGGWERNQPQHF.

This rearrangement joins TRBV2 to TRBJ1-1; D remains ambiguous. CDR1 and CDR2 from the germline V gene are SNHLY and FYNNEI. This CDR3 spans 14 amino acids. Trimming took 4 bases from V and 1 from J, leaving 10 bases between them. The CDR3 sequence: CASSVYEANTEAFF. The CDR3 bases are TGTGCCAGCAGTGTCTATGAGGCGAACACTGAAGCTTTCTTT.

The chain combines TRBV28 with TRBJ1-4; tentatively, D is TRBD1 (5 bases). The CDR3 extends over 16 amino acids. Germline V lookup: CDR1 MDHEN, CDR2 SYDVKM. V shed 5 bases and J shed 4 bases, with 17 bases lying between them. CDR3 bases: TGTGCCAGCAGTCCCAGTTGGGGGGGAGGTAATGAAAAACTGTTTTTT. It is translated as CASSPSWGGGNEKLFF.

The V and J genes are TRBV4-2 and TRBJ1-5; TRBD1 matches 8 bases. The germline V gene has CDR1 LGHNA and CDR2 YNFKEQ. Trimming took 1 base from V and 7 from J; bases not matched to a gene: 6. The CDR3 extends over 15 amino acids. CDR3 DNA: TGTGCCAGCAGCCAAGTCCAGGGGGCAGGGCAGCCCCAGCATTTT. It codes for CASSQVQGAGQPQHF.

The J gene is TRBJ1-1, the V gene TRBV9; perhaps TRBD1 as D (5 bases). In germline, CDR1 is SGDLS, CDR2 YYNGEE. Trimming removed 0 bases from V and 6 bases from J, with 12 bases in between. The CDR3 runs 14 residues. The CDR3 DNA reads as TGTGCCAGCAGCGTAGGTTATAGCAGGGCTGAAGCTTTCTTT. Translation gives CASSVGYSRAEAFF.